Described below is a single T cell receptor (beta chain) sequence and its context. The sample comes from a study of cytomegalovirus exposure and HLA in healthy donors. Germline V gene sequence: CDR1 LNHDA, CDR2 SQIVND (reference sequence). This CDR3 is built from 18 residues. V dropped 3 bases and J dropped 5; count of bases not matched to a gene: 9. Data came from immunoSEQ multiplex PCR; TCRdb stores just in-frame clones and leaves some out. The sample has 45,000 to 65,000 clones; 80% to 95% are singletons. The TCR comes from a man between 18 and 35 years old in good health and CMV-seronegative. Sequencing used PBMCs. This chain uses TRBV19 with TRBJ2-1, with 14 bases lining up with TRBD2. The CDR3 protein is CASSIPRLAGGADNEQFF. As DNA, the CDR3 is TGTGCCAGTAGTATTCCGAGACTAGCGGGAGGGGCCGACAATGAGCAGTTCTTC.